This T cell receptor beta chain was recorded in a study of shared clonotypes between healthy human individuals. Study-wide context: Ranging from 18 to 49 in age, donors were two women and a few men. CD4 naive and CD4 memory each took three plates per donor, while CD8 naive took two and CD8 memory one.

This table comes from immunoSEQ multiplex PCR, and its TCRdb copy is limited to in-frame clones, with some not included. Here the sample spans 900,000 to 1,200,000 clones, approximately 80% being singletons. Caucasian adults living in Nashville, Tennessee, provided all samples. Germline loops: CDR1 SEHNR, CDR2 FQNEAQ (reference sequence). V was cut by 4 bases and J by 4 bases, with 11 bases left in between. The CDR3 sequence is 15 residues long. The chain recombines TRBV7-9 with TRBJ2-6, with a weak D call TRBD2 (6 bases). Sequencing input: memory CD4+ T cells from PBMCs. Subset here: CD45RA-negative fraction. The receptor was isolated from a man aged 18 to 29 in good health. Some clones in this sample may be carry-over from other donors' samples. CDR3 sequence: CASSSGGRGANVLTF. The CDR3 nucleotides read TGTGCCAGCAGCTCCGGAGGGAGAGGGGCCAACGTCCTGACTTTC.